This T cell receptor (beta chain) is drawn from a study of breast tumors, draining lymph nodes, adjacent tissues. TCRdb independently ran MiXCR on the multiplex PCR reads; one entry per CDR3 protein. The profile covers 200,000 to 300,000 distinct CDR3 sequences, with 30% appearing a single time and 1.1% taken by the ten largest. General study findings and limits: That most tumor T cells come from lymph nodes remained unproven. Tumors had less TCR diversity than lymph nodes, more than nontumor tissue. Findings are consistent with lymph node origin and intratumoral expansion of most tumor T cells. Tumor and nontumor repertoires were significantly more similar in luminal-like than in basal-like breast cancer.

Trimming pared 0 bases from V and 6 bases from J, leaving 16 bases between. There are 15 residues in the CDR3. Germline V gene sequence: CDR1 DFQATT, CDR2 SNEGSKA (reference sequence). This clonotype showed up many times. Antigen: not known. The lymph nodes were axillary draining lymph nodes from breast cancer patients. Sequencing was performed on axillary lymph node tissue. The receptor was isolated from a female donor with breast cancer. Some clones in this sample may be carry-over from other donors' samples. V is TRBV20-1 and J is TRBJ2-3; D is uncertain. The CDR3 sequence: CSARDLKWLGDTQYF. The CDR3 DNA reads TGCAGTGCTAGAGATCTTAAGTGGTTGGGGGATACGCAGTATTTT.